The 19 T cell receptor beta chains listed next were all sequenced from one sample in a study of T cells in tuberculosis (dated by TCRdb to 2016 to 2019). The library was generated by the immunoSEQ multiplex PCR assay. TCRdb stores this immuneACCESS table with in-frame sequences only. Part of the clones is absent; in the studies checked, under half of the shortfall reflects unresolved V genes, and no reason is known for the rest. Within this sample are 30,000 or so clones, with under 95% of them counted one time only. Roughly 6.4% of the sample is in the top ten clones. This specimen's time point label, per the study, means: new active TB diagnosis, blood taken before or within 7 days of starting treatment. Source: PBMCs, taken at tuberculosis diagnosis. The receptor set was obtained from an adult with tuberculosis. Some clones in this sample may be carry-over from other donors' samples.

The chain is built from TRBV14 and TRBJ2-7; TRBD1 might be the D (5 bases). Germline CDR1 SGHDN, CDR2 FVKESK. The CDR3 contains 15 residues. The germline V and J ends were trimmed by 3 bases and 3 bases, with 15 bases remaining between them. The DNA for the CDR3 is TGTGCCAGCAGCCACCTGACAGCTATCGGCTACGAGCAGTACTTC. Amino acids: CASSHLTAIGYEQYF.

This chain links TRBV4-2 with TRBJ2-6; perhaps TRBD1 as D (5 bases). With 7 bases removed from V and 0 bases from J, the gap between germline ends came to 25 bases. The CDR3 is 20 residues long. CDR1 is LGHNA, CDR2 YNFKEQ, per germline. CDR3 protein: CASMAAAGRVYSSGANVLTF. The CDR3, as DNA: TGTGCCAGCATGGCCGCAGCCGGCAGGGTATACTCCTCTGGGGCCAACGTCCTGACTTTC.

This clone was seen a few times. The V call is TRBV7-2, the J call TRBJ2-7; TRBD2 matches 13 bases. The CDR3 runs to 16 residues. V shed 4 bases and J 6 bases; nucleotides not matched to a gene: 9. CDR1 and CDR2 (germline): SGHTA, FQGNSA. CDR3 region: CASSSGLAGALGEQYF. CDR3 coding DNA: TGTGCCAGCAGCTCAGGACTAGCGGGAGCTTTAGGCGAGCAGTACTTC.

This chain links TRBV4-2 with TRBJ1-2; TRBD1 might be the D (5 bases). Germline V CDR1 and CDR2: LGHNA, YNFKEQ. Trimming removed 0 bases at V and 1 base at J, with 9 bases between. This CDR3 spans 15 amino acids. CDR3: CASSQDPDNNYGYTF. The CDR3 coding sequence is TGTGCCAGCAGCCAAGACCCGGACAATAACTATGGCTACACCTTC.

The genes are TRBV4-1 and TRBJ2-2; tentative D call: TRBD2 (7 bases). The germline CDR1 and CDR2 sequences are MGHRA and YSYEKL. CDR3 length equals 15 residues. V lost 0 bases, J lost 3 bases, and 8 bases lay in between. The CDR3 spells CASSQEGGHTGELFF. The CDR3 DNA is TGCGCCAGCAGCCAAGAGGGGGGGCACACCGGGGAGCTGTTTTTT.

The chain carries TRBV5-1 and TRBJ2-3, with D possibly being TRBD1 (6 bases). V lost 3 bases and J lost 3, with 17 bases in between. CDR3 length: 16 amino acids. CDR1 SGHRS and CDR2 YFSETQ come from the germline V gene. The CDR3 is CASSWAEVRGTDTQYF. In DNA, the CDR3 is TGCGCCAGCAGCTGGGCTGAGGTCAGGGGTACAGATACGCAGTATTTT.

The chain uses TRBV30 and TRBJ2-3, with 8 bases lining up with TRBD2. V trimming: 0 bases; J trimming: 2 bases; junction bases outside the gene matches: 7. This CDR3 comprises 16 residues. Germline V gene sequence: CDR1 GTSNPN, CDR2 SVGIG (reference sequence). The CDR3 region has the DNA TGTGCCTGGAGTGTACAGGGACTAGTCCCCACAGATACGCAGTATTTT. It yields the protein CAWSVQGLVPTDTQYF.

The CDR3 loop reads CASSLLRAPDTGELFF. CDR3 DNA: TGTGCCAGCAGCTTACTGAGGGCCCCGGACACCGGGGAGCTGTTTTTT. J is TRBJ2-2 and V is TRBV13, with D possibly matching TRBD2 (5 bases). Germline V CDR1 and CDR2: PRHDT, FYEKMQ (reference sequence). This CDR3 spans 16 amino acids. Trimming stripped 2 bases from V and 3 bases from J, with 13 bases between.

The chain links TRBV7-2 to TRBJ2-7; no reliable D call. Germline CDR1 reads SGHTA; CDR2 reads FQGNSA. V lost 5 bases and J 4 bases, leaving 9 bases between the germline ends. The CDR3 runs to 12 residues. The CDR3 coding sequence is TGTGCCAGCAGCCCGCCCACTTACGAGCAGTACTTC. Protein sequence: CASSPPTYEQYF.

CDR3 DNA sequence: TGTGCCAGCAGTTCGTCGGGACAGGGTCTTGGCGAGCAGTACTTC. This codes for CASSSSGQGLGEQYF. The chain links TRBV27 to TRBJ2-7, with 9 bases identical to TRBD1. The CDR3 covers 15 residues. The V and J ends lost 4 bases and 6 bases, in that order; junction bases with no gene match: 10. CDR1 MNHEY and CDR2 SMNVEV come from the germline V gene (reference sequence).

The V gene is TRBV5-1, the J gene TRBJ1-2, with D uncertain. CDR1 SGHRS and CDR2 YFSETQ come from the germline V gene. Trimming removed 2 bases from V and 4 bases from J, with 18 bases in between. CDR3 size: 16 residues. CDR3 coding DNA: TGCGCCAGCAGCTTAACTCTCGGGAGAGGTCGCTATGGCTACACCTTC. This sequence encodes CASSLTLGRGRYGYTF.

The gene calls are TRBV27 and TRBJ1-2; D remains unclear. Germline CDR1 reads MNHEY; CDR2 reads SMNVEV (reference sequence). The CDR3 totals 15 residues. The V and J ends lost 5 bases and 3 bases respectively, with 16 bases between them. CDR3 in amino acids: CASSMTPSPHYGYTF. The DNA of the CDR3 is TGTGCCAGCAGTATGACACCATCCCCCCACTATGGCTACACCTTC.

The J gene is TRBJ2-3, the V gene TRBV6-1, with TRBD2 identical over 8 bases. The CDR3 spans 18 residues. V trimming: 3 bases; J trimming: 6 bases; junction bases outside the gene matches: 17. CDR1 is MNHNS, CDR2 SASEGT, per germline. CDR3 amino acids: CASSDGGGRGGGPDTQYF. Here the CDR3 DNA reads TGTGCCAGCAGTGACGGTGGAGGGAGGGGCGGGGGGCCGGATACGCAGTATTTT.

V and J are TRBV30 and TRBJ1-2; 10 nucleotides agree with TRBD1. CDR1 GTSNPN and CDR2 SVGIG come from the germline V gene (reference sequence). This CDR3 contains 13 residues. V gave up 5 bases and J gave up 4 bases; unmatched junction bases: 4. CDR3 nucleotides: TGTGCCTGGGCGACAGGGGGCTCCTATGGCTACACCTTC. Its translation is CAWATGGSYGYTF.

V is TRBV11-3 and J is TRBJ2-3; 15 nucleotides agree with TRBD2. V lost 5 bases and J lost 1; bases outside the gene matches: 4. Germline CDR1 and CDR2: SGHNT and YENEEA. The CDR3 spans 17 residues. The chain's CDR3 is CASSPGTSGGRTDTQYF. The CDR3 DNA reads TGTGCCAGCAGCCCTGGGACTAGCGGGGGGCGCACAGATACGCAGTATTTT.

The chain recombines TRBV19 with TRBJ2-2; the D gene is possibly TRBD2 (6 bases). The CDR3 is made up of 18 amino acids. V was trimmed by 10 bases and J by 0 bases, leaving 24 bases between them. From germline, CDR1 is LNHDA and CDR2 SQIVND (reference sequence). The CDR3 DNA reads TGTGCCACAAATGGGAGACCTTGGGGGGTCCCGAACACCGGGGAGCTGTTTTTT. Translating it yields CATNGRPWGVPNTGELFF.

In this sample, this clone turned up a few times. This chain links TRBV7-2 with TRBJ2-2; D might be TRBD2 (5 bases). Trimming removed 0 bases at V and 5 bases at J, with 13 bases between. The CDR3 extends over 16 amino acids. Germline V lookup: CDR1 SGHTA, CDR2 FQGNSA. The CDR3 region is CASSLAAGWRTGELFF. The CDR3 bases are TGTGCCAGCAGCTTAGCGGCGGGTTGGCGAACCGGGGAGCTGTTTTTT.

The rearrangement links TRBV5-1 to TRBJ2-7; TRBD2 matches 12 bases. The trim removed 2 bases at V and 0 bases at J, leaving 3 bases unmatched. Germline V gene sequence: CDR1 SGHRS, CDR2 YFSETQ. The CDR3 is 16 amino acids. In nucleotides, the CDR3 is TGCGCCAGCAGCTTACCTAGCGGGGGGGCCTCCTACGAGCAGTACTTC. Residues: CASSLPSGGASYEQYF.

V gene TRBV18 combines with J gene TRBJ1-5; 10 nucleotides align to TRBD1. CDR1 and CDR2 from the germline V gene are KGHSH and LQKENI. Unmatched junction bases numbered 8, after V lost 3 bases and J lost 0 bases. The CDR3 is made up of 18 amino acids. CDR3 region: CASSPRDRGLYSNQPQHF. The CDR3 DNA follows: TGTGCCAGCTCACCCCGGGACAGGGGCCTATATAGCAATCAGCCCCAGCATTTT.